This T cell receptor beta chain is from a study of T cell repertoires in MIS-A myocarditis (dated by TCRdb to 2022 to 2024). For this clone: Its cognate antigen has yet to be identified. No base qualities exist here, and no much larger clone lies one base off it.

Trimming removed 2 bases from V and 3 bases from J; the gene matches leave 5 bases unexplained. Reading from cysteine to phenylalanine, the CDR3 counts 17 amino acids. This entry keeps only the CDR3 DNA: 51 bases, framed from base 1. From the germline V gene, CDR1 is SGHVS and CDR2 is FQNEAQ. The QIAamp DNA FFPE kit was used to extract genomic DNA from formalin-fixed paraffin-embedded autopsy tissue. Amplification of TCRbeta CDR3 regions relied on the immunoSEQ bias-controlled multiplex PCR, followed by high-throughput sequencing. The authors' pipeline ran thus. The immunoSEQ vendor pipeline collapsed and filtered CDR3 sequences to measure the abundance and frequency of each unique TCRbeta CDR3. Dominant CDR3 amino acid sequences were clustered with SARS-CoV-2-specific ImmuneCODE TCRbeta sequences by CD-HIT using a 90% global sequence identity threshold. A clone was classed as hyperexpanded at a frequency of 0.1 to 1 and as large at a frequency of 0.01 to 0.1. The CDR3 amino acid sequences and the V and J gene assignments of the dominant clones were confirmed with MiXCR. The R stringdist package was used to calculate Levenshtein distances between the patient clonotypes and the ImmuneCODE hits. This is the immuneACCESS table as TCRdb keeps it, with only in-frame sequences that have V and J called. A part of the clones is gone; compared with another copy, unresolved V genes explain less than half, and the rest is unexplained. D and trimming were read from the DNA, whereas the V and J calls and clone size are those reported in that table. This sample comprises 14,000 to 15,000 clones, roughly 81% of them detected only once. Approximately 60% of the sample rests with the top ten.

The sequence was collected from a man aged 18 to 30 with fulminant myocarditis from multisystem inflammatory syndrome in adults (MIS-A) after COVID-19. Rearrangement joined TRBV7-8 to TRBJ2-3; 13 middle bases align to TRBD2. Sample: left ventricle heart tissue obtained at autopsy. The sample's cell subset or site, from its label and the paper: cardiac tissue sample (left or right ventricle, interventricular septum, or pericardium). The bases read TGTGCCAGCAGCTTAACTAGCGGGGGGGCCACTACAGATACGCAGTATTTT. Its translation is CASSLTSGGATTDTQYF.